The rows below give T cell receptor beta chains drawn from one sample of a study of shared clonotypes between healthy human individuals. The data were produced by immunoSEQ multiplex PCR, yet TCRdb's version contains in-frame clones alone and is incomplete. Of over 2,000,000 clones in the sample, about 93% were seen once. Sequencing input: naive CD8+ T cells from PBMCs. The source is a man aged 18 to 30 in good health. Some clones in this sample may be carry-over from other donors' samples. Each CDR3 is given without its conserved first and last residue. A D gene is named only where the DNA matches it firmly. Clone size, where shown, is once, few, many, or a class for clones that have expanded.

TRBJ2-1,.,.,TRBV7-6,ASSLKPESYNEQF
TRBJ2-5,.,.,TRBV4-3,ASSQALWGQETQY
TRBJ1-2,.,.,TRBV10-3,AITRTADHYGYT
TRBJ1-1,.,.,TRBV19,ASSVSLWGGTEAF
TRBJ2-1,TRBD1,.,TRBV5-1,ASSPTGTGGRNEQF
TRBJ2-7,.,.,TRBV27,ASSPYFGGEQY
TRBJ2-2,.,.,TRBV9,ASSVYPANTGELF
TRBJ2-1,.,.,TRBV7-9,ASSFDYNEQF
TRBJ1-1,.,.,TRBV6-1,ASSEWGGDTEAF
TRBJ2-1,TRBD2,.,TRBV11-2,ASSWGLAGYNEQF
TRBJ1-1,.,.,TRBV9,ASTPGNTEAF
TRBJ2-5,TRBD1,.,TRBV2,ASSSGQGRIRETQY
TRBJ1-5,.,few,TRBV28,ASSLWGQPQH
TRBJ2-5,TRBD1,.,TRBV7-9,ASSSRDRPTQY
TRBJ2-5,.,.,TRBV9,ASSSRRDQETQY
TRBJ2-7,.,.,TRBV9,ASSVGGRTYEQY
TRBJ2-1,TRBD2,.,TRBV5-1,ASSLDASGRQEQF
TRBJ1-1,.,.,TRBV27,ASSFSIGGGTEAF
TRBJ1-2,.,.,TRBV15,AIITGPRPRGYT
TRBJ2-7,.,.,TRBV7-9,ASSFPGSYEQY
TRBJ1-1,TRBD1,.,TRBV7-8,ASSSGTGIMNTEAF
TRBJ2-2,.,.,TRBV30,AWTIGLAAGTGELF
TRBJ2-5,TRBD2,.,TRBV27,ASSWAGGQETQY
TRBJ1-1,.,.,TRBV28,ASSRPGNTEAF
TRBJ1-3,.,.,TRBV30,AWSVPSINTIY
TRBJ2-1,TRBD2,.,TRBV9,ASSPSWGGEQF
TRBJ2-1,TRBD1,.,TRBV7-9,ASSPGGAFRDEQF
TRBJ1-3,.,.,TRBV15,ATRDTGNTIY
TRBJ1-2,.,.,TRBV25-1,ASSGVEPNYGYT
TRBJ1-3,.,.,TRBV4-3,ASSQDRYSGPGNTIY
TRBJ2-3,.,.,TRBV7-9,ASSLKASHTDTQY
TRBJ2-7,TRBD1,.,TRBV11-2,ASSPTRDRGTIEQY
TRBJ2-7,TRBD2,.,TRBV7-3,ASSPSGRSYEQY
TRBJ2-7,TRBD2,.,TRBV5-6,ASSWTSGSYEQY
TRBJ2-7,.,.,TRBV6-5,ASSYSMRVGSYEQY
TRBJ1-5,.,few,TRBV13,ASSHRASNQPQH
TRBJ1-2,.,.,TRBV2,ASSEGPRGDHYGYT
TRBJ2-7,TRBD1,.,TRBV5-1,ASSPDRAHEQY
TRBJ2-7,.,.,TRBV7-9,ASSLGPSYEQY
TRBJ2-2,.,.,TRBV7-9,ASSFGPADTGELF
TRBJ2-5,TRBD1,.,TRBV7-9,ASSSRQGSNQETQY
TRBJ2-3,.,.,TRBV27,ASSPIPPGDLTDTQY
TRBJ1-5,.,.,TRBV19,ASSIDGAGQPQH
TRBJ2-1,TRBD2,.,TRBV7-3,ASSLTKVAGAPTNEQF
TRBJ2-7,.,.,TRBV6-5,ASSSPGRDDEQY
TRBJ2-7,.,.,TRBV28,ASSLPDEINYEQY
TRBJ2-7,TRBD1,.,TRBV14,ASRRTGDSYEQY
TRBJ2-1,.,.,TRBV16,ASSQYLGLPYNEQF
TRBJ2-7,.,.,TRBV6-5,ASSNEYPAGYEQY
TRBJ2-7,TRBD2,.,TRBV11-2,ASNPMGREIDEQY
TRBJ2-2,.,.,TRBV4-1,ASSYRQDTGELF
TRBJ2-1,.,.,TRBV20-1,SARVSYEQF
TRBJ2-1,TRBD2,few,TRBV6-5,ASRLSGRAYEQF
TRBJ1-2,TRBD1,.,TRBV9,ASSVGRTGNYGYT
TRBJ2-1,.,once,TRBV15,ATSQAASYNEQF